Given below is one T cell receptor beta chain in context. Its matching antigen is unknown. This sample is part of a study of shared clonotypes between healthy human individuals. Overall study context: The study used three CD4 naive, three CD4 memory, two CD8 naive and one CD8 memory plate per donor. Study-wide findings and caveats: Only blood was sampled; tissue repertoires likely differ. Roughly 5% was the fraction of naive CD4 clonotypes found shared across several donors.

The CDR3 consists of 12 residues. V shed 5 bases and J shed 5 bases, with 7 bases lying between them. Germline V lookup: CDR1 KGHSH, CDR2 LQKENI. Method: immunoSEQ multiplex PCR; TCRdb's copy keeps in-frame clones and lacks some. The data show some 2 million clones, with roughly 94% seen just once and 0.13% held by the top ten. The material sequenced was naive CD4+ T cells sorted from blood. Subset specified: CD45RA+ positively selected. The chain recombines TRBV18 with TRBJ2-4; possible D gene TRBD1, 6 bases. This clonotype originated in a man aged 18-30 years in good health. CDR3 residues: CASSEGENIQYF. The CDR3 DNA is TGTGCCAGCTCAGAGGGGGAAAACATTCAGTACTTC.